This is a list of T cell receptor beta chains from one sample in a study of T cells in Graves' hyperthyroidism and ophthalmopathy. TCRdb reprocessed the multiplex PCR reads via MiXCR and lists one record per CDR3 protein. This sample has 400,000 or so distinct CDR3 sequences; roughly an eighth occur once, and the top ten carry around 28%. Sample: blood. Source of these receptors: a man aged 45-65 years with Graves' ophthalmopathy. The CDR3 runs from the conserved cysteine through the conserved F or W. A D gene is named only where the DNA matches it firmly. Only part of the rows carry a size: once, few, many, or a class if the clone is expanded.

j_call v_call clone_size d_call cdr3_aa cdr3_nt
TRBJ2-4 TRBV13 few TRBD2 CASSTIAGGATGIQYF TGTGCCAGCAGCACAATAGCGGGAGGGGCAACAGGAATTCAGTACTTC
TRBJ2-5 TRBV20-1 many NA CSASPPQETQYF TGCAGTGCTAGCCCCCCTCAAGAGACCCAGTACTTC
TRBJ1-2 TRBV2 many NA CASSLQGYTF TGTGCCAGCAGCCTACAGGGCTACACCTTC
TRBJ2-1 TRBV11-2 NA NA CASSAGTVRSSYNEQFF TGTGCCAGCAGCGCCGGGACTGTCAGGAGCTCCTACAATGAGCAGTTCTTC
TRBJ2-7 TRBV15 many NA CATSRSRGGFGEQYF TGTGCCACCAGCAGGTCTCGAGGGGGATTCGGTGAGCAGTACTTC
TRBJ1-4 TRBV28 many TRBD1 CASTPGQGRVGEKLFF TGTGCCAGCACCCCGGGACAGGGTAGGGTTGGTGAAAAACTGTTTTTT
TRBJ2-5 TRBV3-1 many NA CASLSIGTQYF TGTGCCAGCCTCTCAATCGGGACCCAGTACTTC
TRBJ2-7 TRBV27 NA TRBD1 CASSRQGQVGNEQHF TGTGCCAGCAGTAGACAAGGACAGGTGGGAAACGAGCAGCACTTC
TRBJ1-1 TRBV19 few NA CASSQSAPSEAFF TGTGCCAGTAGTCAGTCAGCCCCTTCTGAAGCTTTCTTT
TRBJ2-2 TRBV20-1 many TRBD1 CSASRDRAIDTGELFF TGCAGTGCTAGCAGGGACAGGGCAATTGACACCGGGGAGCTGTTTTTT
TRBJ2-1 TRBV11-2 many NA CASSLEPAGLNEQFF TGTGCCAGCAGCTTAGAACCGGCGGGACTGAATGAGCAGTTCTTC
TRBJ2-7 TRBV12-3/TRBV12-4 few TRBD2 CASSRLAGGAYEQYF TGTGCCAGCAGTAGACTAGCGGGAGGTGCCTACGAGCAGTACTTC
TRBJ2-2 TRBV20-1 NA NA CSASSGSNTGELFF TGCAGTGCTTCCAGCGGATCGAACACCGGGGAGCTGTTTTTT
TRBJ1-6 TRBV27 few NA CASTESGILSPLHF TGTGCCAGCACCGAGAGCGGCATCTTGTCACCCCTCCACTTT
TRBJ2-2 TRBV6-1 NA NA CASSEGPPAGELFF TGTGCCAGCAGTGAAGGCCCGCCTGCCGGGGAGCTGTTTTTT
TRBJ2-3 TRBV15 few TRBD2 CATSRASGRPDTQYF TGTGCCACCAGCAGAGCTAGCGGGAGGCCAGATACGCAGTATTTT
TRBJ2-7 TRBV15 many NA CATSRDLAGSYEQYF TGTGCCACCAGCAGAGATCTTGCGGGGTCCTACGAGCAGTACTTC
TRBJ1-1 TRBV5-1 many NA CASSLTGGNTEAFF TGCGCCAGCAGCTTGACAGGTGGGAACACTGAAGCTTTCTTT
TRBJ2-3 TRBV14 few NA CASSQIGGTDTQYF TGTGCCAGCAGCCAAATAGGAGGAACAGATACGCAGTATTTT
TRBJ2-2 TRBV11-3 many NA CASRHQTGVAGELFF TGTGCCAGCAGGCATCAAACAGGAGTCGCCGGGGAGCTGTTTTTT
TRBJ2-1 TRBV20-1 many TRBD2 CSARDGVGGSTMSEQFF TGCAGTGCTAGAGATGGTGTGGGCGGGAGTACAATGAGTGAGCAGTTCTTC
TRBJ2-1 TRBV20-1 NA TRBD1 CSARTGSYNEQFF TGCAGTGCCCGGACAGGTTCCTACAATGAGCAGTTCTTC
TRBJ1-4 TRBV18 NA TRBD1 CASSGPQDRGEKLFF TGTGCCAGCTCGGGCCCTCAAGACAGGGGTGAAAAACTGTTTTTT
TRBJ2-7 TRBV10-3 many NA CAISGGLGAHPSYEQYF TGTGCCATCAGTGGAGGACTGGGAGCACATCCCTCCTACGAGCAGTACTTC
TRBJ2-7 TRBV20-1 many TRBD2 CSATGGRGYEQYF TGCAGTGCTACGGGCGGGAGAGGGTACGAGCAGTACTTC
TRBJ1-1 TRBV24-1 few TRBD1 CATRGQGNTEAFF TGTGCCACCAGGGGACAGGGAAACACTGAAGCTTTCTTT
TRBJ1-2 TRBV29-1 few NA CSFYGLYGYTF TGCAGCTTCTACGGGCTCTATGGCTACACCTTC
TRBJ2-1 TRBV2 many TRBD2 CASRLAGGPDEQFF TGTGCCAGCAGGCTAGCGGGAGGCCCGGATGAGCAGTTCTTC
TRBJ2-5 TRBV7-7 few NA CASSPGGVGPFQETQYF TGTGCTAGCAGCCCGGGCGGGGTTGGGCCCTTCCAAGAGACCCAGTACTTC
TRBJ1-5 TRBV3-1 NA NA CASSGGRGYSNQPQHF TGTGCCAGCAGCGGCGGGAGGGGTTATAGCAATCAGCCCCAGCATTTT
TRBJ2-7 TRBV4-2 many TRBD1 CASSGGQTYEQYF TGTGCCAGCAGCGGGGGACAGACCTACGAGCAGTACTTC
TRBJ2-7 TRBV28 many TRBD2 CASSLSLPSGPYEQYF TGTGCCAGCAGTTTAAGTCTGCCTAGCGGGCCCTACGAGCAGTACTTC
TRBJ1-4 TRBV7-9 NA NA CASSPPTDATNEKLFF TGTGCCAGCAGCCCTCCAACGGATGCAACTAATGAAAAACTGTTTTTT
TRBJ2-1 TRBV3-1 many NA CASSQGRVAEQFF TGTGCCAGCAGCCAAGGTCGCGTGGCTGAGCAGTTCTTC
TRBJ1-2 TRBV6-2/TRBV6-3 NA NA CASSTGILALGYTF TGTGCCAGCAGCACAGGAATTCTTGCTCTTGGCTACACCTTC
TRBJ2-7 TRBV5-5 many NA CASSHLSPGSEQYF TGTGCCAGCAGCCACCTGAGTCCAGGGAGCGAGCAGTACTTC
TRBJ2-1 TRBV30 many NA CAWSVPQGILDEQFF TGTGCCTGGAGTGTCCCCCAGGGAATCCTCGATGAGCAGTTCTTC
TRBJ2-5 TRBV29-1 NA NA CSVDGISQETQYF TGCAGCGTTGATGGGATTTCCCAAGAGACCCAGTACTTC
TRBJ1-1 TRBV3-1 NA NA CASINGIGTEAFF TGTGCCAGCATAAACGGAATTGGCACTGAAGCTTTCTTT
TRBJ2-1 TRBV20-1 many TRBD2 CSARDLYLAGGISYNEQFF TGCAGTGCTAGAGATCTTTATCTAGCGGGAGGGATCTCCTACAATGAGCAGTTCTTC
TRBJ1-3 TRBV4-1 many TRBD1 CASSQKRPGQLSGNTIYF TGCGCCAGCAGCCAAAAACGACCGGGACAGCTCTCTGGAAACACCATATATTTT
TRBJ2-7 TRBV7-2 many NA CASSLVAGSSYEQYF TGTGCCAGCAGCTTGGTTGCGGGGAGCTCCTACGAGCAGTACTTC
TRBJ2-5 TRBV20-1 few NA CSATPQQVPEVTQYF TGCAGTGCCACTCCCCAACAGGTCCCCGAGGTGACCCAGTACTTC
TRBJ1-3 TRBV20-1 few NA CSATYRGLSSSGNTIYF TGCAGTGCTACTTACCGCGGACTAAGCAGCTCTGGAAACACCATATATTTT
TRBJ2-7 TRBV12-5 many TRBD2 CASGLGTGLAGAYEQYF TGTGCTAGTGGTTTGGGGACGGGACTAGCGGGTGCCTACGAGCAGTACTTC
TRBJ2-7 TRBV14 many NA CASSQDGPYEQYF TGTGCCAGCAGCCAAGACGGACCCTACGAGCAGTACTTC